This T cell receptor beta chain emerged from a study of CD8 T cells in Susac syndrome. There are 16 residues in the CDR3. With V trimmed by 2 bases and J by 4 bases, 8 bases remained unmatched. Germline CDR1 and CDR2: MNHEY and SVGEGT. From blood CD8+ and CD4+ T cells, TCR beta sequences were generated. RNA, at about 0.45 to 1 ug, was reverse transcribed with random hexamers. In TCRdb, the immunoSEQ multiplex PCR reads were re-called with MiXCR into one record per CDR3 protein. The sample has 150,000 or so distinct CDR3 sequences; just under 95% are singletons. This receptor was taken from a human donor in good health. The sample consisted of CD4+ T cells from PBMCs. The chain joins TRBV6-2 or TRBV6-3 to TRBJ2-3; 8 nucleotides line up with TRBD2. CDR3 coding DNA: TGTGCCAGCAGTTACGGTTCGGGGGGGCCCGCAGATACGCAGTATTTT. It is translated as CASSYGSGGPADTQYF.